Listed below are T cell receptor beta chains from one sample, sequenced in a study of technical replicates of blood from a handful of donors. This table comes from immunoSEQ multiplex PCR, and its TCRdb copy is limited to in-frame clones, with some not included. The table includes approximately 97,000 clones, around 96% detected once. Material: T cells isolated from PBMCs. The receptors were sampled from a human donor in good health. The conserved cysteine and the conserved F or W are not part of the CDR3 here. Size tells how often a clone was seen (once, few, many) or the class of an expanded clone, and some rows leave it out.

v_gene,abundance,j_gene,CDR3aa
TRBV11-3,.,TRBJ2-7,ASSSGTRDYEQY
TRBV7-9,.,TRBJ2-1,ASSFRDNLEQF
TRBV30,once,TRBJ2-1,AWSMTGGPALYNEQF
TRBV9,.,TRBJ2-3,ASSVGYSTDTQY
TRBV27,.,TRBJ2-3,ASTLVAGAADTQY
TRBV19,.,TRBJ1-2,ASSYSNYGYT
TRBV28,.,TRBJ2-7,ASSLVTGRNEQY
TRBV10-3,.,TRBJ2-7,AISEGTGIDEQY
TRBV9,.,TRBJ1-1,ASSVAQGTEAF
TRBV14,.,TRBJ2-1,ASSLEYTNNEQF
TRBV19,once,TRBJ1-5,ASSIRRQGHQPQH
TRBV30,few,TRBJ1-1,AWGLSREAF
TRBV7-3,once,TRBJ2-7,ASSLASGPYEQY
TRBV27,.,TRBJ1-1,ASSLGRGPTEAF
TRBV11-1,.,TRBJ1-1,ASSLEGRTEAF
TRBV7-3,.,TRBJ2-6,ASSFPVFSGANVLT
TRBV10-3,.,TRBJ2-7,AISSRDYSYEQY
TRBV14,.,TRBJ2-7,ASSHEAVGYEQY
TRBV6-6,.,TRBJ2-3,ASRGLAGGIDTQY
TRBV5-6,.,TRBJ2-3,ASSYLAGGTDTQY
TRBV25-1,.,TRBJ2-1,ASSERRSGSYNEQF
TRBV27,.,TRBJ2-1,ASKTGGSVEQF
TRBV18,once,TRBJ2-1,ASSQLAGGLYNEQF